This paragraph covers one TCR beta chain sequence. Its specificity is unknown. The data derive from a study of T cell repertoires in cytomegalovirus infection. TCRdb re-called the reads through MiXCR, storing one row per CDR3 protein. The sample records 310,000 or so distinct CDR3 sequences, around a quarter being singletons. Trimming took off 2 bases at V and 4 bases at J, with 16 bases between the two ends. Germline V gene lookup returns CDR1 MNHEY and CDR2 SVGEGT. The CDR3 contains 16 residues. The TCR originated in a human donor in good health (CMV status not recorded). Some clones in this sample may be carry-over from other donors' samples. The chain is built from TRBV6-2 or TRBV6-3 and TRBJ2-3, with D uncertain. This specimen consisted of cultured PBMCs, obtained from culture after CMV antigen stimulation. The CDR3 protein is CASSYDPVPRPDTQYF. The CDR3 nucleotides read TGTGCCAGCAGTTACGATCCAGTACCCCGCCCAGATACGCAGTATTTT.